The 2 T cell receptor beta chains reported below all come from one sample, sequenced in a study of CD8+CD57+ T cells in acquired aplastic anemia. The study profiled TCR beta VDJ and CDR3 using genomic DNA as template. TCRdb re-analysed the reads in MiXCR, keeping a single row per CDR3 protein. The sample comprises 150,000 to 200,000 distinct CDR3 sequences, roughly half of which are singletons, and about 2.9% rests with the top ten. The specimen was sorted CD4+, CD8+, or CD8+CD57+ T cells (not recorded which) from PBMCs. These receptors were obtained from a human donor in good health.

The chain combines TRBV5-6 with TRBJ2-7, with 9 bases that match TRBD1. CDR3 length: 16 residues. From germline, CDR1 is SGHDT and CDR2 YYEEEE. V shed 7 bases, J shed 1 base, and the junction held 12 bases outside the gene matches. The CDR3 nucleotides read TGTGCCAGCGGCAACCGGGACAGGGACCCTTCCTACGAGCAGTACTTC. It specifies CASGNRDRDPSYEQYF.

This clonotype was seen at least ten times. Here the CDR3 DNA reads TGTGCCAGCAGCCAAGACTTACAGGGGATGCGCACCTTC. Its translation: CASSQDLQGMRTF. The gene calls are TRBV3-1 and TRBJ1-2; TRBD1 agrees at 7 bases. V lost 0 bases, J lost 13 bases, and 8 bases stayed unmatched. The CDR3 totals 13 residues. Germline V gives CDR1 LGHDT, CDR2 YNNKEL (reference sequence).